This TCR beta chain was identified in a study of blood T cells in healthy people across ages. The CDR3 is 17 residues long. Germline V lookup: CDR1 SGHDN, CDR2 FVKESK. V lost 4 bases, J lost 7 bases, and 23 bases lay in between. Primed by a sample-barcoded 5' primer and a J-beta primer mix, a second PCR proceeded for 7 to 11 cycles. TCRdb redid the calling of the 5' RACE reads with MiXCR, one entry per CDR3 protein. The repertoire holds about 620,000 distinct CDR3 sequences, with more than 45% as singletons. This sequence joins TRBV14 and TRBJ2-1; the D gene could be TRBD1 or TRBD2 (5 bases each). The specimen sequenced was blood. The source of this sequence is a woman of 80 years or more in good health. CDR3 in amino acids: CASSRLRLVGGRNEQFF. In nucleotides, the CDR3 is TGTGCCAGCAGCCGCCTTCGACTTGTTGGGGGTCGGAATGAGCAGTTCTTC.